These 29 T cell receptor beta chains share one sample of origin, sequenced in a study of blood T cell repertoires in COVID-19. Assay: immunoSEQ multiplex PCR; the TCRdb copy retains only in-frame clones and omits some. The sample lists roughly 250,000 clones, 84% occurring once. The sequenced sample was peripheral blood. Receptors originate from a human donor in a cohort sampled during active COVID-19.

The genes are TRBV19 and TRBJ2-1; D may be TRBD1 (5 bases). V lost 5 bases and J 3 bases, leaving 5 bases between the germline ends. Germline V lookup: CDR1 LNHDA, CDR2 SQIVND (reference sequence). The CDR3 is 12 residues long. The CDR3 is CASSGHYNEQFF. The DNA for the CDR3 is TGTGCCAGTAGTGGACACTACAATGAGCAGTTCTTC.

V gene TRBV10-2 combines with J gene TRBJ2-2; TRBD2 agrees at 11 bases. Germline CDR1 reads WSHSY; CDR2 reads SAAADI. The CDR3 has 15 amino acids. V was clipped by 4 bases and J by 4 bases; unmatched bases: 2. The CDR3 sequence: CASSVTSGATGELFF. The DNA of the CDR3 is TGCGCCAGCAGTGTGACTAGCGGGGCCACCGGGGAGCTGTTTTTT.

Here the CDR3 reads CASSLDRRLGSEQFF. As DNA, the CDR3 is TGTGCCAGCAGCCTGGACAGGCGCCTTGGCAGTGAGCAGTTCTTC. The J gene is TRBJ2-1, the V gene TRBV6-2 or TRBV6-3; TRBD1 aligns across 7 bases. From germline, CDR1 is MNHEY and CDR2 SVGEGT. The CDR3 contains 15 residues. Unmatched junction bases numbered 14, after V lost 6 bases and J lost 9 bases.

V usage is TRBV10-2 and J usage is TRBJ1-2, with D possibly TRBD1 on 5 matching bases. V lost 2 bases and J lost 8, with 18 bases in between. Germline lookup yields CDR1 WSHSY and CDR2 SAAADI. The CDR3 consists of 15 residues. The CDR3 sequence is CASSEGRATTGGYTF. In DNA form, the CDR3 reads TGCGCCAGCAGTGAGGGCAGGGCAACTACGGGCGGCTACACCTTC.

The sample holds one count of this clone. This chain links TRBV2 with TRBJ2-7; 8 bases map to TRBD1. The germline gives CDR1 SNHLY, CDR2 FYNNEI. There are 15 residues in the CDR3. The J segment lost 0 bases and the V segment lost 6 bases, leaving 7 bases of the junction unmatched. CDR3 sequence: CASRQRTGNSYEQYF. CDR3 DNA: TGTGCCAGCAGACAGAGGACAGGGAACTCCTACGAGCAGTACTTC.

The table lists this clone with a few counts. V gene TRBV4-2 combines with J gene TRBJ1-5; 8 positions agree with TRBD1. CDR3 size: 16 residues. Germline CDR1 and CDR2: LGHNA and YNFKEQ. Unmatched junction bases numbered 7, after V lost 5 bases and J lost 1 base. CDR3 protein: CASSVGTGASNQPQHF. DNA of the CDR3: TGTGCCAGCAGCGTTGGGACAGGAGCGAGCAATCAGCCCCAGCATTTT.

CDR3 protein: CANTSGMYNEQFF. The CDR3, as DNA: TGTGCCAACACTAGCGGGATGTACAATGAGCAGTTCTTC. V and J are TRBV2 and TRBJ2-1; 10 bases are shared with TRBD2. This CDR3 spans 13 amino acids. The trim removed 10 bases at V and 4 bases at J, leaving 4 bases unmatched. The germline gives CDR1 SNHLY, CDR2 FYNNEI.

This chain joins TRBV27 and TRBJ2-5, with 7 bases fitting TRBD2. There are 17 residues in the CDR3. J lost 2 bases, V lost 5 bases, and 14 bases had no gene match. Germline CDR1 is MNHEY and CDR2 is SMNVEV (reference sequence). In nucleotides, the CDR3 is TGTGCCAGCAGTCCACTACCCAGCGGGACGACGCAAGAGACCCAGTACTTC. Protein: CASSPLPSGTTQETQYF.

This chain joins TRBV5-1 and TRBJ2-2; 8 bases match TRBD2. The CDR3 length is 17 residues. Germline trimming cut 4 bases from V and 1 base from J; bases unmatched to any gene: 9. Germline V gene data show CDR1 as SGHRS and CDR2 as YFSETQ. The CDR3 loop reads CASSPQPSGGNTGELFF. The CDR3 DNA follows: TGCGCCAGCAGCCCTCAACCGAGCGGGGGGAACACCGGGGAGCTGTTTTTT. The full variable domain, rest sourced from reference TRBV5-1 and TRBJ2-2, is KAGVTQTPRYLIKTRGQQVTLSCSPISGHRSVSWYQQTPGQGLQFLFEYFSETQRNKGNFPGRFSGRQFSNSRSEMNVSTLELGDSALYLCASSPQPSGGNTGELFFGEGSRLTVL.

This chain links TRBV11-3 with TRBJ2-1, with D possibly TRBD1 on 6 matching bases. This CDR3 is 14 amino acids long. Germline assignment: CDR1 SGHNT and CDR2 YENEEA. Trimming removed 1 base at V and 9 bases at J, with 13 bases between. The CDR3 nucleotides are TGTGCCAGCAGCTTAGGGAGGACAGCAGGTGAGCAGTTCTTC. Residues: CASSLGRTAGEQFF.

The rearrangement joins TRBV2 to TRBJ2-5; the D is unclear. The germline V and J ends were trimmed by 4 bases and 0 bases, with 6 bases remaining between them. The CDR3 has 13 residues. The germline V gene encodes CDR1 SNHLY and CDR2 FYNNEI. The CDR3 reads CASSGSHQETQYF. For the CDR3, the DNA is TGTGCCAGCAGTGGGAGTCACCAAGAGACCCAGTACTTC.

The V and J genes are TRBV15 and TRBJ2-5; D is undetermined. The length of the CDR3 is 14 residues. Trimming took 1 base from V and 0 from J, leaving 6 bases between them. CDR1 is LNHNV and CDR2 is YYDKDF in the germline V gene (reference sequence). CDR3 in amino acids: CATSRVVNQETQYF. Here the CDR3 DNA reads TGTGCCACCAGCAGAGTAGTGAACCAAGAGACCCAGTACTTC.

The chain uses TRBV5-5 and TRBJ1-5; D perhaps matches TRBD1 (5 bases). Germline V gene sequence: CDR1 SGHKS, CDR2 YYEKEE (reference sequence). The V end was cut by 4 bases, the J end by 2 bases, with 16 bases between. The CDR3 sequence is 16 residues long. The CDR3 reads CASSVGSVRGNQPQHF. CDR3 coding DNA: TGTGCCAGCAGCGTGGGTTCGGTCAGGGGCAATCAGCCCCAGCATTTT.

In regard to this clone: The sample has other DNA sequences that encode this CDR3 too. The genes are TRBV3-1 (or the pseudogene TRBV3-2) and TRBJ2-1; 10 nucleotides align to TRBD2. Looked up from germline, CDR1 is LGHDT and CDR2 is YNNKEL (reference sequence). The junction had 3 bases not matched to a gene; V was cut back by 1 base and J by 0 bases. This CDR3 comprises 17 residues. The CDR3 nucleotides are TGTGCCAGCAGCCAAGGGCCTAGCGGGAGCTCCTACAATGAGCAGTTCTTC. Its translation: CASSQGPSGSSYNEQFF.

The V call is TRBV7-2, the J call TRBJ1-5; 9 bases map to TRBD1. V was clipped by 3 bases and J by 1 base; unmatched bases: 4. Per germline, CDR1 SGHTA and CDR2 FQGNSA. This CDR3 comprises 16 residues. CDR3 sequence: CASSFRTGASNQPQHF. CDR3 DNA sequence: TGTGCCAGCAGCTTTCGGACAGGGGCCAGCAATCAGCCCCAGCATTTT.

The chain is built from TRBV2 and TRBJ1-1, with TRBD1 identical over 8 bases. V trimming: 5 bases; J trimming: 4 bases; junction bases outside the gene matches: 6. CDR1 and CDR2 (germline): SNHLY, FYNNEI. The length of the CDR3 is 14 residues. The CDR3 sequence: CASSRQGPVTEAFF. CDR3 in DNA: TGTGCCAGCAGTCGACAGGGGCCAGTCACTGAAGCTTTCTTT. Based on the CDR3 plus reference TRBV2 and TRBJ1-1, the full variable domain is EPEVTQTPSHQVTQMGQEVILRCVPISNHLYFYWYRQILGQKVEFLVSFYNNEISEKSEIFDDQFSVERPDGSNFTLKIRSTKLEDSAMYFCASSRQGPVTEAFFGQGTRLTVV.

The chain couples TRBV11-2 to TRBJ1-1, with a weak D call TRBD1 (6 bases). This CDR3 spans 11 amino acids. V lost 2 bases, J lost 12 bases, and 10 bases lay in between. CDR1 SGHAT and CDR2 FQNNGV come from the germline V gene. CDR3 coding DNA: TGTGCCAGCAGCTTACGGGGGGCGTCTTTCTTT. Protein sequence: CASSLRGASFF. Full variable domain (outside the CDR3, taken from reference TRBV11-2 and TRBJ1-1): EAGVAQSPRYKIIEKRQSVAFWCNPISGHATLYWYQQILGQGPKLLIQFQNNGVVDDSQLPKDRFSAERLKGVDSTLKIQPAKLEDSAVYLCASSLRGASFFGQGTRLTVV.

This clone was seen more than once but under ten times. Within the sample, other DNA sequences also encode this same CDR3. This chain connects TRBV6-5 to TRBJ2-6; possible D gene TRBD1, 5 bases. In germline, CDR1 is MNHEY, CDR2 SVGAGI. Trimming removed 2 bases at V and 4 bases at J, with 9 bases between. The CDR3 is 15 amino acids. CDR3 nucleotide sequence: TGTGCCAGCAGTTACAGGGGATCCGGGGCCAACGTCCTGACTTTC. This gives the protein CASSYRGSGANVLTF.

The chain uses TRBV12-3 or TRBV12-4 and TRBJ1-2, with D possibly being TRBD1 (6 bases). CDR3 length equals 13 residues. The V gene lost 9 bases and the J gene lost 4 bases, with 15 bases spanning the gap. In DNA, the CDR3 is TGTGCCAGTACCAGGGGTTCTTTCTATGGCTACACCTTC. This translates into CASTRGSFYGYTF.

The chain recombines TRBV2 with TRBJ2-7; 11 positions agree with TRBD2. Germline V gene data show CDR1 as SNHLY and CDR2 as FYNNEI. The CDR3 runs 14 residues. Trimming removed 3 bases from V and 5 bases from J; junction bases left unmatched: 3. The CDR3 is CASSDLAGGHEQYF. In DNA, the CDR3 is TGTGCCAGCAGTGATCTAGCGGGGGGCCACGAGCAGTACTTC.

The DNA of the CDR3 is TGCGCCAGCAGCCGGTCGAACACTGAAGCTTTCTTT. Protein product: CASSRSNTEAFF. The rearrangement links TRBV5-1 to TRBJ1-1; D remains ambiguous. V lost 4 bases and J lost 1, with 5 bases in between. Germline lookup yields CDR1 SGHRS and CDR2 YFSETQ. This CDR3 contains 12 residues.

The chain recombines TRBV7-9 with TRBJ1-1; D unresolved. Per germline, CDR1 SEHNR and CDR2 FQNEAQ (reference sequence). This CDR3 comprises 13 residues. The V and J ends lost 1 base and 4 bases respectively, with 7 bases between them. This chain's CDR3 is CASSLEQITEAFF. CDR3 nucleotide sequence: TGTGCCAGCAGCTTAGAACAGATCACTGAAGCTTTCTTT.

The chain joins TRBV5-1 to TRBJ2-7; D perhaps matches TRBD1 (6 bases). The germline gives CDR1 SGHRS, CDR2 YFSETQ. This CDR3 has 14 residues. Trimming took off 4 bases at V and 2 bases at J, with 13 bases between the two ends. The CDR3 is CASSARTAPYEQYF. CDR3 sequence (DNA): TGCGCCAGCAGCGCAAGGACAGCCCCCTACGAGCAGTACTTC.

This chain connects TRBV2 to TRBJ2-5; 7 bases match TRBD2. Germline values: CDR1 SNHLY, CDR2 FYNNEI. There are 12 residues in the CDR3. J lost 7 bases, V lost 6 bases, and 5 bases had no gene match. The CDR3 sequence: CASRLAPPTQYF. Written as DNA, the CDR3 is TGTGCCAGCAGACTAGCGCCCCCGACCCAGTACTTC.

The V and J genes are TRBV5-1 and TRBJ1-3; D remains ambiguous. This CDR3 comprises 18 residues. The germline CDR1 and CDR2 sequences are SGHRS and YFSETQ. The V end was cut by 0 bases, the J end by 4 bases, with 20 bases between. This chain's CDR3 is CASSLEVGGPGSGNTIYF. The CDR3, as DNA: TGCGCCAGCAGCTTGGAGGTGGGAGGCCCGGGGTCCGGAAACACCATATATTTT.

The rearrangement uses TRBV7-8 and TRBJ1-1, with TRBD1 matching over 9 bases. CDR3 size: 13 residues. Germline-derived CDR1 and CDR2 are SGHVS and FQNEAQ. With 8 bases clipped from V and 5 bases from J, the junction kept 6 bases outside the gene matches. The CDR3 sequence is CASSQTGGTEAFF. CDR3 DNA: TGTGCCAGCTCACAGACAGGGGGAACTGAAGCTTTCTTT. Full variable domain (outside the CDR3, taken from reference TRBV7-8 and TRBJ1-1): GAGVSQSPRYKVAKRGQDVALRCDPISGHVSLFWYQQALGQGPEFLTYFQNEAQLDKSGLPSDRFFAERPEGSVSTLKIQRTQQEDSAVYLCASSQTGGTEAFFGQGTRLTVV.

The chain links TRBV5-4 to TRBJ1-6, with D possibly TRBD1 on 6 matching bases. V lost 5 bases and J lost 4, with 19 bases in between. This CDR3 has 17 residues. The germline V gene has CDR1 SGHNT and CDR2 YYREEE (reference sequence). The CDR3 is CASRLFTGQTYNSPLHF. The CDR3 region has the DNA TGTGCCAGCAGGCTCTTCACGGGACAAACATATAATTCACCCCTCCACTTT.

The genes are TRBV3-1 (or the pseudogene TRBV3-2) and TRBJ1-1, with D uncertain. V was trimmed by 8 bases and J by 2 bases, leaving 9 bases between them. CDR3 size: 12 residues. Germline assignment: CDR1 LGHDT and CDR2 YNNKEL (reference sequence). The CDR3: CASAEPNTEAFF. DNA of the CDR3: TGTGCCAGCGCCGAGCCCAACACTGAAGCTTTCTTT.

This sequence joins TRBV23-1 and TRBJ2-7; no firm D call. TRBV23-1 is known as an ORF, though its function is uncertain. Deletions cut 7 bases from V and 2 bases from J, with 21 bases between. This CDR3 is 16 amino acids long. This CDR3 is CASIPWPWRPPYEQYF. Written as DNA, the CDR3 is TGCGCCAGCATACCCTGGCCTTGGCGGCCCCCCTACGAGCAGTACTTC.